Each of the 21 T cell receptor beta chains below was sequenced from the same sample in a study of T cell repertoires in cytomegalovirus infection. One entry per CDR3 protein results from TCRdb running MiXCR on the reads. The sample has about 830,000 distinct CDR3 sequences; approximately 30% are singletons. These receptors have no identified antigens. The sequenced sample was cultured CD8+ T cells from PBMCs, obtained from culture after CMV antigen stimulation. The source of these receptors is a human donor in good health (CMV status not recorded). Some clones in this sample may be carry-over from other donors' samples.

V gene TRBV20-1 combines with J gene TRBJ2-3; 9 nucleotides agree with TRBD2. The CDR3 totals 16 residues. Germline values: CDR1 DFQATT, CDR2 SNEGSKA (reference sequence). Trimming took 0 bases from V and 1 from J; bases not matched to a gene: 5. The CDR3 DNA reads as TGCAGTGCTAGAGAGGGGCGGGGGGGTCGCACAGATACGCAGTATTTT. This sequence encodes CSAREGRGGRTDTQYF.

In regard to this clonotype: A much larger clone differs by one base, so this may be a read error. The V and J genes are TRBV7-2 and TRBJ1-5, with D perhaps matching TRBD1 (6 bases). This CDR3 region has 15 residues. Trimming left V 5 bases short and J 6 bases short, with 17 bases between. CDR1 SGHTA and CDR2 FQGNSA come from the germline V gene. CDR3: CASSLDSGLPQPQHF. The CDR3 DNA reads TGTGCCAGCAGCCTGGACAGTGGGCTACCTCAGCCCCAGCATTTT.

This clonotype has just a few counts. The gene calls are TRBV10-3 and TRBJ2-5; a possible D gene is TRBD2 (5 bases). Trimming left V 4 bases short and J 0 bases short, with 12 bases between. Germline V gives CDR1 ENHRY, CDR2 SYGVKD. The CDR3 consists of 15 residues. The CDR3 DNA sequence: TGTGCCATCAGTGGAGGGCCGGGAAACCAAGAGACCCAGTACTTC. Translated: CAISGGPGNQETQYF.

This chain uses TRBV19 with TRBJ1-1; no definite D call. With 1 base removed from V and 4 bases from J, the gap between germline ends came to 7 bases. Germline CDR1 reads LNHDA; CDR2 reads SQIVND (reference sequence). CDR3 length: 13 residues. CDR3 sequence reads: CASSIGASTEAFF. The DNA of the CDR3 is TGTGCCAGTAGTATAGGAGCTTCCACTGAAGCTTTCTTT.

This clonotype was observed a few times. The V call is TRBV6-5, the J call TRBJ1-3, with TRBD1 identical over 9 bases. The CDR3 runs 16 residues. Per germline, CDR1 MNHEY and CDR2 SVGAGI. V lost 5 bases, J lost 3 bases, and 8 bases stayed unmatched. The CDR3 bases are TGTGCCAGCAGTCCCTGGACAGGGGTGGATGGAAACACCATATATTTT. It is translated as CASSPWTGVDGNTIYF.

The V and J genes are TRBV18 and TRBJ2-3; D call uncertain. The CDR3 runs to 13 residues. Deletions cut 3 bases from V and 3 bases from J, with 7 bases between. The germline V gene encodes CDR1 KGHSH and CDR2 LQKENI. The DNA for the CDR3 is TGTGCCAGCTCACCGACGGCGACAGATACGCAGTATTTT. This encodes CASSPTATDTQYF. Full variable domain (missing parts from reference TRBV18 and TRBJ2-3): NAGVMQNPRHLVRRRGQEARLRCSPMKGHSHVYWYRQLPEEGLKFMVYLQKENIIDESGMPKERFSAEFPKEGPSILRIQQVVRGDSAAYFCASSPTATDTQYFGPGTRLTVL.

The genes are TRBV27 and TRBJ2-6; D not resolved. This CDR3 region has 16 residues. The V gene's germline CDR1 is MNHEY and CDR2 SMNVEV (reference sequence). Trimming removed 6 bases at V and 0 bases at J, with 12 bases between. The DNA for the CDR3 is TGTGCCAGCAGCGCAAACCAGGTCTCTGGGGCCAACGTCCTGACTTTC. Translating gives CASSANQVSGANVLTF.

The rearrangement links TRBV5-1 to TRBJ2-1; D may be TRBD1 (6 bases). The germline V gene encodes CDR1 SGHRS and CDR2 YFSETQ. Trimming shortened V by 0 bases and J by 3 bases, and 10 bases separated the two germline ends. The CDR3 covers 15 residues. In nucleotides, the CDR3 is TGCGCCAGCAGCTTGGGACAGGAGCTCTACAATGAGCAGTTCTTC. Translated: CASSLGQELYNEQFF.

The gene calls are TRBV7-2 and TRBJ2-7, with D uncertain. This CDR3 is 14 amino acids long. Germline V CDR1 and CDR2: SGHTA, FQGNSA. V was cut by 1 base and J by 0 bases, with 7 bases left in between. CDR3 sequence: CASSLEVSSYEQYF. The CDR3 DNA sequence: TGTGCCAGCAGCTTAGAGGTCAGCTCCTACGAGCAGTACTTC.

Turning to this clonotype: The junction departs from germline at one end; a sequencing error may be responsible. This chain links TRBV12-3 or TRBV12-4 with TRBJ1-2; a possible D gene is TRBD1 (6 bases). CDR3 length equals 12 residues. CDR3 coding DNA: TGTGCCGGCAGTTTCCCGCAGGGGGGCTACACCTTC. This sequence encodes CAGSFPQGGYTF.

The V gene is TRBV25-1, the J gene TRBJ1-2; the D gene is possibly TRBD1 (5 bases). The germline V and J ends were trimmed by 0 bases and 0 bases, with 11 bases remaining between them. CDR3 length: 16 residues. Germline V gene data show CDR1 as MGHDK and CDR2 as SYGVNS. The CDR3: CASSEYGAAANYGYTF. CDR3 nucleotide sequence: TGTGCCAGCAGTGAATATGGGGCAGCCGCTAACTATGGCTACACCTTC.

This clonotype was seen a handful of times. The J gene is TRBJ2-2, the V gene TRBV19, with a possible D match to TRBD2 (6 bases). V was pared by 0 bases and J by 5 bases, with 7 bases between. CDR1 LNHDA and CDR2 SQIVND come from the germline V gene (reference sequence). This CDR3 has 14 amino acids. DNA for the CDR3: TGTGCCAGTAGTATAGACGGGACTACCGGGGAGCTGTTTTTT. Amino acids: CASSIDGTTGELFF. Filled out from reference TRBV19 and TRBJ2-2, the complete variable domain reads DGGITQSPKYLFRKEGQNVTLSCEQNLNHDAMYWYRQDPGQGLRLIYYSQIVNDFQKGDIAEGYSVSREKKESFPLTVTSAQKNPTAFYLCASSIDGTTGELFFGEGSRLTVL.

The chain combines TRBV10-3 with TRBJ1-1; TRBD1 aligns across 10 bases. V was pared by 0 bases and J by 5 bases, with 3 bases of the junction left unmatched. The CDR3 length is 15 residues. Germline loops: CDR1 ENHRY, CDR2 SYGVKD. The CDR3 reads CAISESWTGGTEAFF. In DNA form, the CDR3 reads TGTGCCATCAGTGAGTCATGGACAGGGGGGACTGAAGCTTTCTTT.

This clonotype was seen more than once but under ten times. The rearrangement uses TRBV12-3 or TRBV12-4 and TRBJ1-1; D might be TRBD1 (5 bases). The CDR3 consists of 14 residues. V shed 6 bases and J shed 4 bases, with 15 bases lying between them. CDR3 DNA: TGTGCCAGCAGCCTATGGGGGGTCGGCACTGAAGCTTTCTTT. It translates to CASSLWGVGTEAFF.

The V gene is TRBV5-4, the J gene TRBJ2-2; no definite D call. V was shortened by 1 base and J by 4 bases, with 11 bases between the two germline ends. CDR1 SGHNT and CDR2 YYREEE come from the germline V gene (reference sequence). This CDR3 contains 15 residues. The CDR3 sequence is CASSLHPQSTGELFF. CDR3 coding DNA: TGTGCCAGCAGCTTGCACCCCCAGAGCACCGGGGAGCTGTTTTTT. The full variable domain, with the rest looked up from reference TRBV5-4 and TRBJ2-2, is ETGVTQSPTHLIKTRGQQVTLRCSSQSGHNTVSWYQQALGQGPQFIFQYYREEENGRGNFPPRFSGLQFPNYSSELNVNALELDDSALYLCASSLHPQSTGELFFGEGSRLTVL.

The chain carries TRBV20-1 and TRBJ1-5, with a weak D call TRBD1 (5 bases). The CDR3 is made up of 16 amino acids. Per the germline V gene, CDR1 is DFQATT and CDR2 is SNEGSKA (reference sequence). V was shortened by 3 bases and J by 0 bases, with 15 bases between the two germline ends. Written as DNA, the CDR3 is TGCAGTGCTAGGTCTGGGGGTGAACATAGCAATCAGCCCCAGCATTTT. Its protein is CSARSGGEHSNQPQHF.

This clonotype showed up many times. The chain has TRBV7-8 and TRBJ1-1; D gene unclear. Trimming removed 6 bases from V and 0 bases from J, with 17 bases in between. Germline V lookup: CDR1 SGHVS, CDR2 FQNEAQ. This CDR3 comprises 16 residues. The CDR3 sequence is CASSYQPGVMNTEAFF. As DNA, the CDR3 is TGTGCCAGCAGTTATCAACCCGGGGTTATGAACACTGAAGCTTTCTTT. Using reference TRBV7-8 and TRBJ1-1 for the parts outside the CDR3, the full variable domain is GAGVSQSPRYKVAKRGQDVALRCDPISGHVSLFWYQQALGQGPEFLTYFQNEAQLDKSGLPSDRFFAERPEGSVSTLKIQRTQQEDSAVYLCASSYQPGVMNTEAFFGQGTRLTVV.

This sequence joins TRBV12-3 or TRBV12-4 and TRBJ1-6; no definite D call. Trimming removed 3 bases at V and 12 bases at J, with 18 bases between. There are 15 residues in the CDR3. The CDR3 DNA sequence: TGTGCCAGCAGTTTTTATGCCACGGTGGGAGAACCCCTCCACTTT. This sequence encodes CASSFYATVGEPLHF.

Many counts were recorded for this clonotype. The chain uses TRBV12-3 or TRBV12-4 and TRBJ1-1; possibly TRBD1 for D (5 bases). The V end was cut by 5 bases, the J end by 6 bases, with 13 bases between. The length of the CDR3 is 13 residues. CDR3 in DNA: TGTGCCAGCAGTCCTCAGGGTAACGCTGAAGCTTTCTTT. Protein: CASSPQGNAEAFF.

This clonotype was seen repeatedly, ten times or more. The chain recombines TRBV7-6 with TRBJ2-1, with D unresolved. This CDR3 has 13 amino acids. The ends were cut back, 4 bases at V and 4 bases at J, with 8 bases in the middle. The germline V gene has CDR1 SGHVS and CDR2 FNYEAQ. CDR3 protein: CASSSDGYNEQFF. CDR3 in DNA: TGTGCCAGCAGCTCCGACGGGTACAATGAGCAGTTCTTC.

The chain links TRBV7-9 to TRBJ1-1; 8 positions match TRBD1. Per germline, CDR1 SEHNR and CDR2 FQNEAQ (reference sequence). CDR3 length equals 16 residues. V lost 7 bases to trimming and J lost 4 bases; unmatched junction nucleotides: 14. The CDR3 nucleotides are TGTGCCAGCACCTTCCCGGAGAAAGACAGGGGCACTGAAGCTTTCTTT. As protein: CASTFPEKDRGTEAFF.